Shown below are 15 T cell receptor beta chains from a single sample sequenced in a study of blood T cell repertoires in COVID-19. Only in-frame clones appear in the TCRdb table, and some are missing; sequencing was by immunoSEQ multiplex PCR. This sample has 200,000 to 300,000 clones, with approximately 84% found just once. The sequenced material came from peripheral blood. Every receptor here comes from a woman under 40 who had recovered from COVID-19.

J is TRBJ1-5 and V is TRBV21-1. TRBV21-1 has pseudogene status. The CDR3 has 15 residues. The CDR3 spells CAAPAGGRGNQPQHF. CDR3 bases: TGTGCCGCCCCGGCGGGGGGCAGGGGCAATCAGCCCCAGCATTTT.

This clone has just one count. V and J are TRBV7-9 and TRBJ2-7; D is perhaps TRBD1 (6 bases). V lost 4 bases, J lost 1 base, and 11 bases lay in between. Germline CDR1 reads SEHNR; CDR2 reads FQNEAQ (reference sequence). CDR3 length equals 14 residues. This CDR3 is CASSSYRDSYEQYF. In DNA form, the CDR3 reads TGTGCCAGCAGCTCTTACAGGGATTCCTACGAGCAGTACTTC.

V usage is TRBV19 and J usage is TRBJ1-1; tentatively, D is TRBD1 (6 bases). The CDR3 sequence is 16 residues long. Germline-derived CDR1 and CDR2 are LNHDA and SQIVND (reference sequence). V lost 6 bases and J 1 base, leaving 18 bases between the germline ends. As DNA, the CDR3 is TGTGCCAGTAGCCCGAGGGGGGGCCCCGGGAACACTGAAGCTTTCTTT. It yields the protein CASSPRGGPGNTEAFF. The full variable domain, rest sourced from reference TRBV19 and TRBJ1-1, is DGGITQSPKYLFRKEGQNVTLSCEQNLNHDAMYWYRQDPGQGLRLIYYSQIVNDFQKGDIAEGYSVSREKKESFPLTVTSAQKNPTAFYLCASSPRGGPGNTEAFFGQGTRLTVV.

This rearrangement joins TRBV7-2 to TRBJ2-1; the D gene is possibly TRBD1 (6 bases). Trimming pared 8 bases from V and 8 bases from J, leaving 16 bases between. CDR3 length: 13 residues. The germline V gene encodes CDR1 SGHTA and CDR2 FQGNSA. For the CDR3, the DNA is TGTGCCAGCCCCCGGCCGGGACAATATGAGCAGTTCTTC. This translates into CASPRPGQYEQFF. The full variable domain, completed using reference TRBV7-2 and TRBJ2-1, is GAGVSQSPSNKVTEKGKDVELRCDPISGHTALYWYRQSLGQGLEFLIYFQGNSAPDKSGLPSDRFSAERTGGSVSTLTIQRTQQEDSAVYLCASPRPGQYEQFFGPGTRLTVL.

The chain has TRBV6-5 and TRBJ2-6; 7 nucleotides match TRBD1. Germline-derived CDR1 and CDR2 are MNHEY and SVGAGI. CDR3 length equals 14 residues. Losses at the gene ends were 8 bases for V and 2 bases for J; bases not matched to a gene: 3. The CDR3 reads CASGTGAGANVLTF. For the CDR3, the DNA is TGTGCCAGCGGCACAGGGGCTGGGGCCAACGTCCTGACTTTC.

The V and J genes are TRBV12-3 or TRBV12-4 and TRBJ2-1; unclear D gene. This CDR3 spans 11 amino acids. The V end lost 2 bases, the J end lost 7 bases, and 3 bases lay between the germline ends. CDR3 bases: TGTGCCAGCAGTTTATCGAATGAGCAGTTCTTC. Translating it yields CASSLSNEQFF.

The sample holds one count of this clone. CDR3 in DNA: TGTGCCAGCAGCCAAGGAGGGCTCCCAAATTCACCCCTCCACTTT. Translation gives CASSQGGLPNSPLHF. This chain links TRBV4-2 with TRBJ1-6; no reliable D call. This CDR3 region has 15 residues. Trimming took off 1 base at V and 7 bases at J, with 11 bases between the two ends. CDR1 and CDR2 (germline): LGHNA, YNFKEQ.

This chain connects TRBV5-4 to TRBJ1-2; the match to TRBD1 covers 10 bases. V dropped 6 bases and J dropped 6; count of bases not matched to a gene: 11. The germline V gene has CDR1 SGHNT and CDR2 YYREEE (reference sequence). CDR3 length equals 15 residues. This CDR3 is CASTKYLTGGDGYTF. CDR3 DNA: TGTGCCAGCACAAAATACCTGACAGGGGGCGATGGCTACACCTTC.

The chain combines TRBV4-3 with TRBJ1-2, with 8 positions matching TRBD1. Germline V gene data show CDR1 as LGHNA and CDR2 as YSLEER. The CDR3 is 13 amino acids. Losses at the gene ends were 4 bases for V and 5 bases for J; bases not matched to a gene: 3. The CDR3 reads CASSRTGGYGYTF. The CDR3 nucleotides are TGCGCCAGCAGCCGAACAGGGGGGTATGGCTACACCTTC.

The CDR3 DNA is TGTGCCAGCAGTGTCCTCCCCTCAGGGGGCGCTTTCTTT. Residues: CASSVLPSGGAFF. This chain links TRBV2 with TRBJ1-1; 8 positions agree with TRBD1. Germline assignment: CDR1 SNHLY and CDR2 FYNNEI. With 4 bases clipped from V and 11 bases from J, the junction kept 9 bases outside the gene matches. The CDR3 extends over 13 amino acids.

The chain couples TRBV12-3 or TRBV12-4 to TRBJ2-1; D is unresolved. The CDR3 length is 12 residues. V lost 3 bases, J lost 8 bases, and 8 bases lay in between. CDR3 sequence reads: CASSFEGDEQFF. The CDR3 region has the DNA TGTGCCAGCAGTTTTGAAGGAGATGAGCAGTTCTTC.

V and J are TRBV20-1 and TRBJ2-5; tentatively, D is TRBD2 (6 bases). Germline V gives CDR1 DFQATT, CDR2 SNEGSKA (reference sequence). V dropped 7 bases and J dropped 6 bases, with 12 bases sitting between them. The CDR3 is 11 residues long. The CDR3 DNA follows: TGCAGTGTTAAGGGAGGACAGACCCAGTACTTC. Translated, it gives CSVKGGQTQYF.

J is TRBJ2-1 and V is TRBV6-2 or TRBV6-3, with 8 bases matching TRBD2. Germline lookup yields CDR1 MNHEY and CDR2 SVGEGT. Trimming took 0 bases from V and 15 from J; bases not matched to a gene: 4. The CDR3 consists of 12 residues. Written as DNA, the CDR3 is TGTGCCAGCAGTTACTCCGGGACTAGAGGGTTCTTC. Translating it yields CASSYSGTRGFF.

This sequence joins TRBV6-1 and TRBJ2-3, with TRBD2 identical over 8 bases. Trimming cost V 2 bases and J 2 bases; bases outside gene matches: 9. The CDR3 contains 17 residues. Germline-derived CDR1 and CDR2 are MNHNS and SASEGT. The chain's CDR3 is CASSERIAGQITDTQYF. The DNA for the CDR3 is TGTGCCAGCAGTGAAAGAATAGCGGGGCAAATCACAGATACGCAGTATTTT.

The CDR3 coding sequence is TGCAGCGTTGAAGGGAGAATAGCGGGGATTCGGAGTGAGCAGTTCTTC. This translates into CSVEGRIAGIRSEQFF. The chain couples TRBV29-1 to TRBJ2-1, with 8 bases lining up with TRBD2. V lost 1 base to trimming and J lost 9 bases; unmatched junction nucleotides: 14. The CDR3 totals 16 residues. Germline CDR1 reads SQVTM; CDR2 reads ANQGSEA.